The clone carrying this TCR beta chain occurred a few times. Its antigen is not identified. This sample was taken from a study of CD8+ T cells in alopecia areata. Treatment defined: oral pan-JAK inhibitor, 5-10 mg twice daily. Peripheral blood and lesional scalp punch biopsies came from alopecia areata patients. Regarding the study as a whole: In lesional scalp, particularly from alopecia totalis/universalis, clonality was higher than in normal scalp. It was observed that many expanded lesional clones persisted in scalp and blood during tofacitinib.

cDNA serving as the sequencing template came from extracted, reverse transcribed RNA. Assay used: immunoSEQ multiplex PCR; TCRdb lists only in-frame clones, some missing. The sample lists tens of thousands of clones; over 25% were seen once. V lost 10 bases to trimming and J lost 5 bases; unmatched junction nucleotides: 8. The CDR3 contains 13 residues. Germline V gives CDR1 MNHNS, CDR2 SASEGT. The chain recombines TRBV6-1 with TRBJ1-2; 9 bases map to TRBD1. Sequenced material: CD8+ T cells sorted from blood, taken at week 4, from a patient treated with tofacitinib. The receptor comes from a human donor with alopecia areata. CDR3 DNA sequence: TGTGCCACCGGGACAGGGATAGGGTATGGCTACACCTTC. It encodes CATGTGIGYGYTF.